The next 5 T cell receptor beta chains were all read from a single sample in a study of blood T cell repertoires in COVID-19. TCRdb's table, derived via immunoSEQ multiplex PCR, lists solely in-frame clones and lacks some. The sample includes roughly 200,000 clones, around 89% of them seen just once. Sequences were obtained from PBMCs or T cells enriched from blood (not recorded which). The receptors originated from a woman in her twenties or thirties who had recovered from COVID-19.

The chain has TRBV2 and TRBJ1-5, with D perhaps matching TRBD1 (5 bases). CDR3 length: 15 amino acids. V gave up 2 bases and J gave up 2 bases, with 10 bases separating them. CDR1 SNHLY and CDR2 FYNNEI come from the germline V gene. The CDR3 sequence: CASSERGDGNQPQHF. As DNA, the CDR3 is TGTGCCAGCAGTGAACGGGGGGATGGCAATCAGCCCCAGCATTTT.

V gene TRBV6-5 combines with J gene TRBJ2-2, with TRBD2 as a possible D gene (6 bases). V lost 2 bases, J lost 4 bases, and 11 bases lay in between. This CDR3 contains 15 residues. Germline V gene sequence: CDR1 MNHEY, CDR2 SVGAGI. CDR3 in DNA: TGTGCCAGCAGTTACCATGTAGCGGCCACCGGGGAGCTGTTTTTT. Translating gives CASSYHVAATGELFF.

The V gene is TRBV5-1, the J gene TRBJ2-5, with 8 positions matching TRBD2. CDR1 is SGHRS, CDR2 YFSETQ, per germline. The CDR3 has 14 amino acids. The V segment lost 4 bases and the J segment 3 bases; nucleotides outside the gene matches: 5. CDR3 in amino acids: CASSAQTSEETQYF. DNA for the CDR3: TGCGCCAGCAGCGCTCAGACTAGCGAAGAGACCCAGTACTTC.

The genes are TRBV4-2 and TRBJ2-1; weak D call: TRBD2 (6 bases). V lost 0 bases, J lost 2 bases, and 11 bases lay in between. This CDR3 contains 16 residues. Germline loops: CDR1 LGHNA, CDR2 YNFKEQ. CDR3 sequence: CASSQDPGGAYNEQFF. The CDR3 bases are TGTGCCAGCAGCCAAGATCCGGGCGGGGCCTACAATGAGCAGTTCTTC.

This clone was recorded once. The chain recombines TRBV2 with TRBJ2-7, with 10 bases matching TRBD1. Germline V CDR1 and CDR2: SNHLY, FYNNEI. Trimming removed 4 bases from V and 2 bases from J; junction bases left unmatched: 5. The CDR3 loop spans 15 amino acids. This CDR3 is CASSVIGTGAYEQYF. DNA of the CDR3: TGTGCCAGCAGTGTTATCGGGACAGGGGCCTACGAGCAGTACTTC.